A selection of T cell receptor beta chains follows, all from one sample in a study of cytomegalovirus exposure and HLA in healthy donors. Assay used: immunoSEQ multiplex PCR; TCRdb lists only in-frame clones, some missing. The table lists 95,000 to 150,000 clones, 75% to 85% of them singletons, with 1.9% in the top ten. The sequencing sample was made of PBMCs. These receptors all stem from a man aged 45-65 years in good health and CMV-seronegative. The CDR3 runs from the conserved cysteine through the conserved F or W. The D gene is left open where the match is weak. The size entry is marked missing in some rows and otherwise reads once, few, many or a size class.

CDR3: CASSLEWGGNSPLHF; DNA: TGTGCCAGCAGCTTAGAATGGGGGGGGAATTCACCCCTCCACTTT; J: TRBJ1-6; size: .; D: .; V: TRBV11-2; length: 15
CDR3: CASSQHSFSGANVLTF; DNA: TGTGCCAGCAGCCAACACAGCTTCTCTGGGGCCAACGTCCTGACTTTC; J: TRBJ2-6; size: .; D: .; V: TRBV14; length: 16
CDR3: CASSRGQGEEKLFF; DNA: TGTGCCAGCAGTAGGGGACAGGGGGAGGAAAAACTGTTTTTT; J: TRBJ1-4; size: .; D: TRBD1; V: TRBV6-5; length: 14
CDR3: CASSITGTSGSWQETQYF; DNA: TGTGCCAGTAGTATAACCGGGACTAGCGGGAGCTGGCAAGAGACCCAGTACTTC; J: TRBJ2-5; size: .; D: TRBD2; V: TRBV19; length: 18
CDR3: CSSSSGLAVLQETQYF; DNA: TGTTCCAGCAGCTCGGGACTAGCGGTCCTCCAAGAGACCCAGTACTTC; J: TRBJ2-5; size: .; D: TRBD2; V: TRBV7-9; length: 16
CDR3: CASSPRLGRGDTQYF; DNA: TGTGCCAGCTCGCCCCGGCTGGGCCGGGGGGATACGCAGTATTTT; J: TRBJ2-3; size: .; D: .; V: TRBV18; length: 15
CDR3: CASSMRHRSYNEQFF; DNA: TGTGCCAGTAGCATGCGGCATCGCTCCTACAATGAGCAGTTCTTC; J: TRBJ2-1; size: .; D: .; V: TRBV19; length: 15
CDR3: CASSPAGAGEIKPQHF; DNA: TGTGCCAGCAGCCCCGCCGGGGCAGGGGAAATCAAGCCCCAGCATTTT; J: TRBJ1-5; size: .; D: .; V: TRBV7-9; length: 16
CDR3: CASSPQGGAGTGYEQYF; DNA: TGTGCCAGCAGCCCTCAAGGGGGGGCAGGGACTGGGTACGAGCAGTACTTC; J: TRBJ2-7; size: once; D: .; V: TRBV7-3; length: 17
CDR3: CAWSAGTSTDTQYF; DNA: TGTGCCTGGAGTGCGGGTACTAGCACAGATACGCAGTATTTT; J: TRBJ2-3; size: .; D: .; V: TRBV30; length: 14
CDR3: CASSDSGTAANYGYTF; DNA: TGCGCCAGCAGCGACTCCGGGACAGCCGCAAACTATGGCTACACCTTC; J: TRBJ1-2; size: .; D: TRBD1; V: TRBV4-1; length: 16
CDR3: CASRSDGGHTQYF; DNA: TGTGCCAGCAGGAGCGACGGGGGGCATACGCAGTATTTT; J: TRBJ2-3; size: .; D: .; V: TRBV6-1; length: 13
CDR3: CASSHEGGGTNYGYTF; DNA: TGCGCCAGCAGCCACGAGGGGGGGGGAACTAACTATGGCTACACCTTC; J: TRBJ1-2; size: .; D: .; V: TRBV4-1; length: 16
CDR3: CASSLAGQYNSPLHF; DNA: TGTGCCAGCAGCTTAGCGGGACAATATAATTCACCCCTCCACTTT; J: TRBJ1-6; size: .; D: .; V: TRBV7-9; length: 15
CDR3: CASSREDRGRLGTEAFF; DNA: TGCGCCAGCAGCCGAGAGGACAGGGGCCGCTTGGGCACTGAAGCTTTCTTT; J: TRBJ1-1; size: .; D: TRBD1; V: TRBV4-1; length: 17
CDR3: CASSPGGSYSYEQYF; DNA: TGTGCCAGCTCACCCGGGGGGAGCTACTCCTACGAGCAGTACTTC; J: TRBJ2-7; size: once; D: TRBD2; V: TRBV18; length: 15
CDR3: CASSSRTGGIGELFF; DNA: TGTGCCAGCAGCTCGCGGACAGGGGGCATCGGGGAGCTGTTTTTT; J: TRBJ2-2; size: .; D: TRBD1; V: TRBV5-4; length: 15
CDR3: CASSRGIFTGELFF; DNA: TGTGCCAGCAGCCGAGGGATCTTCACCGGGGAGCTGTTTTTT; J: TRBJ2-2; size: .; D: .; V: TRBV14; length: 14
CDR3: CASSLARTSTGNTGELFF; DNA: TGTGCCAGCAGCTTAGCGAGGACTAGTACGGGGAACACCGGGGAGCTGTTTTTT; J: TRBJ2-2; size: .; D: TRBD2; V: TRBV7-2; length: 18
CDR3: CASSIVGQGSTEAFF; DNA: TGTGCCAGTAGTATAGTTGGACAGGGGAGCACTGAAGCTTTCTTT; J: TRBJ1-1; size: .; D: TRBD1; V: TRBV19; length: 15
CDR3: CASRQNRGDGYTF; DNA: TGTGCCAGCAGACAAAACAGGGGGGATGGCTACACCTTC; J: TRBJ1-2; size: .; D: TRBD1; V: TRBV6-1; length: 13
CDR3: CASSIETGENTGELFF; DNA: TGCGCCAGCAGCATCGAGACAGGGGAGAACACCGGGGAGCTGTTTTTT; J: TRBJ2-2; size: .; D: TRBD1; V: TRBV5-1; length: 16
CDR3: CASSLDIVGGETQYF; DNA: TGTGCCAGCAGCTTGGACATAGTGGGTGGAGAGACCCAGTACTTC; J: TRBJ2-5; size: .; D: .; V: TRBV11-2; length: 15
CDR3: CASRDRVNTGELFF; DNA: TGTGCCAGCAGGGACAGGGTGAACACCGGGGAGCTGTTTTTT; J: TRBJ2-2; size: .; D: TRBD1; V: TRBV2; length: 14
CDR3: CASSDAGGSPLHF; DNA: TGTGCTAGTAGCGACGCAGGGGGTTCACCCCTCCACTTT; J: TRBJ1-6; size: .; D: TRBD1; V: TRBV19; length: 13
CDR3: CASSYGRGSNYGYTF; DNA: TGTGCCAGCAGTTACGGCAGGGGTTCTAACTATGGCTACACCTTC; J: TRBJ1-2; size: .; D: .; V: TRBV6-5; length: 15
CDR3: CASSTLRDNSPLHF; DNA: TGTGCCAGCAGCACCCTTCGGGATAATTCACCCCTCCACTTT; J: TRBJ1-6; size: .; D: .; V: TRBV9; length: 14
CDR3: CATSPRTSGGRSETQYF; DNA: TGTGCCACCAGCCCCAGGACTAGCGGGGGACGATCGGAGACCCAGTACTTC; J: TRBJ2-5; size: .; D: TRBD2; V: TRBV15; length: 17
CDR3: CASSQETSGGQRFYTDTQYF; DNA: TGTGCCAGCAGCCAAGAGACTAGCGGGGGACAACGATTCTACACAGATACGCAGTATTTT; J: TRBJ2-3; size: .; D: TRBD2; V: TRBV4-2; length: 20
CDR3: CASSRDSTTYNEQFF; DNA: TGTGCCAGCAGCCGGGACAGCACTACCTACAATGAGCAGTTCTTC; J: TRBJ2-1; size: few; D: TRBD1; V: TRBV7-3; length: 15
CDR3: CASSISTGNTGELFF; DNA: TGTGCCAGTAGTATAAGTACAGGGAACACCGGGGAGCTGTTTTTT; J: TRBJ2-2; size: .; D: .; V: TRBV19; length: 15
CDR3: CASTELAGGIEQFF; DNA: TGTGCCAGCACTGAACTAGCGGGGGGGATTGAGCAGTTCTTC; J: TRBJ2-1; size: few; D: TRBD2; V: TRBV2; length: 14
CDR3: CASSLDYENNEQYF; DNA: TGTGCCAGCAGCTTGGACTACGAAAATAACGAGCAGTACTTC; J: TRBJ2-7; size: .; D: .; V: TRBV5-4; length: 14
CDR3: CASSIVQSYGYTF; DNA: TGTGCCAGTAGTATAGTACAGTCCTATGGCTACACCTTC; J: TRBJ1-2; size: .; D: .; V: TRBV19; length: 13
CDR3: CASSSSGTGGPNEQFF; DNA: TGCGCCAGCAGCTCCTCCGGGACAGGGGGCCCCAATGAGCAGTTCTTC; J: TRBJ2-1; size: once; D: TRBD1; V: TRBV5-1; length: 16
CDR3: CASSLRQGSYNEQFF; DNA: TGTGCCAGCAGCTTAAGACAGGGCTCCTACAATGAGCAGTTCTTC; J: TRBJ2-1; size: .; D: TRBD1; V: TRBV7-3; length: 15
CDR3: CASSPQTGDTEKLFF; DNA: TGTGCCAGCAGCCCCCAGACAGGGGACACTGAAAAACTGTTTTTT; J: TRBJ1-4; size: .; D: TRBD1; V: TRBV7-2; length: 15
CDR3: CATSRDQAEKLFF; DNA: TGTGCCACCAGCAGAGACCAGGCTGAAAAACTGTTTTTT; J: TRBJ1-4; size: .; D: .; V: TRBV15; length: 13
CDR3: CASSQESRVGGVGYTF; DNA: TGCGCCAGCAGCCAAGAATCTAGGGTAGGGGGCGTAGGCTACACCTTC; J: TRBJ1-2; size: .; D: TRBD1; V: TRBV4-1; length: 16
CDR3: CASSYGEASGTGELFF; DNA: TGCGCCAGCAGCTACGGAGAGGCGAGCGGCACCGGGGAGCTGTTTTTT; J: TRBJ2-2; size: .; D: .; V: TRBV5-1; length: 16